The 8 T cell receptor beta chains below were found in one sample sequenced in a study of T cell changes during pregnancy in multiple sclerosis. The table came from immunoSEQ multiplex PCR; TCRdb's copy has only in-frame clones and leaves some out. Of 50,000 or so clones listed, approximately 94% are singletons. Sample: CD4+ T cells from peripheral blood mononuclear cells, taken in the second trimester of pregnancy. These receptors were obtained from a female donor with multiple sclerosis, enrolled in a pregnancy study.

This CDR3 reads CASRDRYDQPQHF. The CDR3 DNA sequence: TGTGCCAGCAGGGACAGGTACGATCAGCCCCAGCATTTT. The chain joins TRBV2 to TRBJ1-5; 7 bases match TRBD1. The CDR3 extends over 13 amino acids. V shed 6 bases, J shed 5 bases, and the junction held 4 bases outside the gene matches. The germline gives CDR1 SNHLY, CDR2 FYNNEI.

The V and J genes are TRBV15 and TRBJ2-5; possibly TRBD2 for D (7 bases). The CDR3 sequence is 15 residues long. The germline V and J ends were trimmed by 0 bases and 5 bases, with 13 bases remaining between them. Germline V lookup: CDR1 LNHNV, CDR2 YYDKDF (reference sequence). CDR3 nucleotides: TGTGCCACCAGCAGAGATCCGGGGGGCGGGGAGACCCAGTACTTC. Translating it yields CATSRDPGGGETQYF. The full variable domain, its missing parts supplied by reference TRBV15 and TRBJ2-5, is DAMVIQNPRYQVTQFGKPVTLSCSQTLNHNVMYWYQQKSSQAPKLLFHYYDKDFNNEADTPDNFQSRRPNTSFCFLDIRSPGLGDTAMYLCATSRDPGGGETQYFGPGTRLLVL.

The CDR3 reads CASKAGPLISTDTQYF. The DNA for the CDR3 is TGTGCCAGTAAAGCGGGGCCCCTCATAAGCACAGATACGCAGTATTTT. This chain connects TRBV19 to TRBJ2-3; 7 nucleotides agree with TRBD2. Germline loops: CDR1 LNHDA, CDR2 SQIVND (reference sequence). V shed 7 bases, J shed 0 bases, and the junction held 10 bases outside the gene matches. CDR3 length: 16 residues.

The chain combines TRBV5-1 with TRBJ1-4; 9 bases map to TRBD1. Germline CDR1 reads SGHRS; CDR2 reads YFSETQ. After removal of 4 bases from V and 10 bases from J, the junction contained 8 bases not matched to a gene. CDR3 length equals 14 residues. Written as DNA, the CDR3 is TGCGCCAGCAGCCCGGGACAGGGTGAGCGAAAACTGTTTTTT. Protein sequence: CASSPGQGERKLFF.

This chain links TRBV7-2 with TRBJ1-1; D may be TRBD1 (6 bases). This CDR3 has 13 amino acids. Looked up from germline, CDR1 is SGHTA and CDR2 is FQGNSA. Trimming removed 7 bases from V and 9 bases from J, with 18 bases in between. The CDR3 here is CASTVGTLTKAFF. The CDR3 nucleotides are TGTGCCAGCACCGTTGGGACACTCACCAAAGCTTTCTTT. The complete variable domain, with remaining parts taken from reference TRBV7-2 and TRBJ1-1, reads GAGVSQSPSNKVTEKGKDVELRCDPISGHTALYWYRQSLGQGLEFLIYFQGNSAPDKSGLPSDRFSAERTGGSVSTLTIQRTQQEDSAVYLCASTVGTLTKAFFGQGTRLTVV.

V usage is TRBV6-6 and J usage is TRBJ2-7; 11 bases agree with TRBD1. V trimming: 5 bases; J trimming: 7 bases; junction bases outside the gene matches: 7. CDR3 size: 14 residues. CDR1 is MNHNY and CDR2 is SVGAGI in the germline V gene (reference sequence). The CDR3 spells CASSRDRGSDEQYF. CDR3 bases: TGTGCCAGCAGTCGGGACAGGGGGTCCGATGAGCAGTACTTC.

The DNA for the CDR3 is TGTGCCTGGAGTGTACCGGCAGGGGGAAGGCAGCCCCAGCATTTT. This codes for CAWSVPAGGRQPQHF. V gene TRBV30 combines with J gene TRBJ1-5; 7 bases match TRBD1. With V trimmed by 0 bases and J by 7 bases, 9 bases remained unmatched. Germline assignment: CDR1 GTSNPN and CDR2 SVGIG (reference sequence). The CDR3 loop spans 15 amino acids.

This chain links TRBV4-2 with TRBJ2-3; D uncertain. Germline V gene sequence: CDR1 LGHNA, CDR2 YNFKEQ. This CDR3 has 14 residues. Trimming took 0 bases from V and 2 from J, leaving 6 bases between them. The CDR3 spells CASSQDDNTDTQYF. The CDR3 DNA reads TGTGCCAGCAGCCAAGACGACAACACAGATACGCAGTATTTT.